The next 12 T cell receptor beta chains were all read from a single sample in a study of blood T cell repertoires in COVID-19. TCRdb's copy holds only in-frame clones and misses some; the assay was immunoSEQ multiplex PCR. The top ten clones hold approximately 0.8% of a sample with 150,000 to 200,000 clones, about 89% of them seen once. The sample was PBMCs or T cells enriched from blood (not recorded which). All receptors derive from a woman younger than 35 who had recovered from COVID-19.

The V call is TRBV5-1, the J call TRBJ2-3; TRBD2 agrees at 11 bases. Germline lookup yields CDR1 SGHRS and CDR2 YFSETQ. Losses at the gene ends were 0 bases for V and 5 bases for J; bases not matched to a gene: 2. CDR3 size: 15 residues. DNA for the CDR3: TGCGCCAGCAGCTTGGGGGGGACTAGCGGAGATACGCAGTATTTT. Its translation is CASSLGGTSGDTQYF.

In the case of this clone: Additional DNA sequences in this sample encode the identical CDR3. The chain recombines TRBV19 with TRBJ1-1; D remains unclear. CDR3 size: 15 residues. V gave up 1 base and J gave up 0 bases, with 9 bases separating them. Germline loops: CDR1 LNHDA, CDR2 SQIVND (reference sequence). The CDR3 DNA reads as TGTGCCAGTAGTATAGGGCGGGGAGTGAACACTGAAGCTTTCTTT. The encoded protein is CASSIGRGVNTEAFF.

Comment on this clone: Sequence at one end of the junction differs from germline and may be a read error. The J gene is TRBJ1-2, the V gene TRBV28; 10 nucleotides agree with TRBD1. Germline V lookup: CDR1 MDHEN, CDR2 SYDVKM. The CDR3 contains 13 residues. The CDR3 DNA is TGTGCCAGCAGTTTTGATGACAGGGGGCTGTCCGGCTTC. Translated, it gives CASSFDDRGLSGF.

This clone occurred a few times. The chain carries TRBV6-5 and TRBJ2-2; tentative D call: TRBD1 (5 bases). V lost 6 bases and J 4 bases, leaving 15 bases between the germline ends. This CDR3 spans 15 amino acids. Looked up from germline, CDR1 is MNHEY and CDR2 is SVGAGI. The CDR3, as DNA: TGTGCCAGCAGAAATGACGGAAGGGGCACCGGGGAGCTGTTTTTT. Residues: CASRNDGRGTGELFF.

This clone has a single count. The chain combines TRBV3-1 (or the pseudogene TRBV3-2) with TRBJ2-1; 7 nucleotides match TRBD2. J gave up 1 base and V 7 bases, and 10 bases lay outside the gene matches. Germline assignment: CDR1 LGHDT and CDR2 YNNKEL (reference sequence). The CDR3 covers 16 residues. The CDR3 region is CASNELAPLSYNEQFF. DNA of the CDR3: TGTGCCAGCAACGAACTAGCGCCACTTTCCTACAATGAGCAGTTCTTC.

The CDR3 loop is CASSQDVGLSGYTF. The CDR3 DNA reads as TGCGCCAGCAGCCAAGATGTTGGGCTTTCTGGCTACACCTTC. The chain is built from TRBV4-3 and TRBJ1-2, with D unresolved. Trimming stripped 0 bases from V and 7 bases from J, with 12 bases between. The CDR3 is made up of 14 amino acids. The V gene's germline CDR1 is LGHNA and CDR2 YSLEER.

This chain connects TRBV6-5 to TRBJ1-3, with a possible D match to TRBD1 (6 bases). Trimming cost V 6 bases and J 3 bases, with 9 bases left between them. Germline CDR1 is MNHEY and CDR2 is SVGAGI. This CDR3 region has 13 residues. For the CDR3, the DNA is TGTGCCAGCAGAACAGGGCATGGAAACACCATATATTTT. Its protein product is CASRTGHGNTIYF.

The rearrangement joins TRBV6-5 to TRBJ2-7; D gene uncertain. Germline assignment: CDR1 MNHEY and CDR2 SVGAGI. This CDR3 region has 11 residues. Trimming shortened V by 6 bases and J by 3 bases, and 6 bases separated the two germline ends. The CDR3: CASRTNYEQYF. CDR3 nucleotide sequence: TGTGCCAGCAGGACAAACTACGAGCAGTACTTC.

This chain connects TRBV11-2 to TRBJ2-7; 10 bases map to TRBD1. V gave up 5 bases and J gave up 4 bases; unmatched junction bases: 11. The CDR3 is 16 residues long. CDR1 SGHAT and CDR2 FQNNGV come from the germline V gene. CDR3 nucleotide sequence: TGTGCCAGCAGCCTACACCCGGGACAGGGGCCGTACGAGCAGTACTTC. This codes for CASSLHPGQGPYEQYF.

The CDR3 nucleotides read TGTGCCAGCAGCCAAGTCCCCTCCATAGCGGGAGGTAACAATGAGCAGTTCTTC. It is translated as CASSQVPSIAGGNNEQFF. The chain recombines TRBV3-1 (or the pseudogene TRBV3-2) with TRBJ2-1, with 10 bases fitting TRBD2. From germline, CDR1 is LGHDT and CDR2 YNNKEL (reference sequence). J lost 5 bases, V lost 1 base, and 11 bases had no gene match. This CDR3 spans 18 amino acids.

This chain uses TRBV21-1 with TRBJ1-5. TRBV21-1 is given as a pseudogene. CDR3 length: 14 residues. CDR3 region: CASSNGESGQPQHF. DNA for the CDR3: TGTGCCAGCAGCAATGGAGAGAGCGGGCAGCCCCAGCATTTT.

This chain uses TRBV11-2 with TRBJ2-2; 13 bases agree with TRBD2. This CDR3 is 18 amino acids long. Germline assignment: CDR1 SGHAT and CDR2 FQNNGV. Germline trimming cut 5 bases from V and 3 bases from J; bases unmatched to any gene: 9. CDR3 loop: CASSLGLAGVPYTGELFF. In DNA form, the CDR3 reads TGTGCCAGCAGCCTAGGACTAGCGGGAGTACCGTACACCGGGGAGCTGTTTTTT.